Below, 14 T cell receptor beta chains from the same sample are listed, as sequenced in a study of shared clonotypes between healthy human individuals. Assay: immunoSEQ multiplex PCR; the TCRdb copy retains only in-frame clones and omits some. The sample includes over 400,000 clones, approximately 95% of them seen just once. Source material: naive CD4+ T cells sorted from blood. Subset meaning: CD45RA+ positively selected. These receptor sequences come from a young woman in good health.

The rearrangement links TRBV5-1 to TRBJ1-2; D is perhaps TRBD1 (5 bases). CDR3 size: 15 residues. Germline loops: CDR1 SGHRS, CDR2 YFSETQ. The V gene lost 6 bases and the J gene lost 10 bases, with 25 bases spanning the gap. The DNA of the CDR3 is TGCGCCAGCACCCCGGGGCGGGGGTTTGGTGGTAACTACACCTTC. Translating gives CASTPGRGFGGNYTF.

This chain links TRBV7-6 with TRBJ1-1, with D possibly matching TRBD1 (5 bases). V lost 5 bases, J lost 5 bases, and 15 bases lay in between. This CDR3 is built from 14 residues. The germline V gene has CDR1 SGHVS and CDR2 FNYEAQ. The CDR3, as DNA: TGTGCCAGCAGCCCGGGACTACTTTGGACTGAAGCTTTCTTT. This encodes CASSPGLLWTEAFF. The whole variable domain, remainder taken from reference TRBV7-6 and TRBJ1-1, is GAGVSQSPRYKVTKRGQDVALRCDPISGHVSLYWYRQALGQGPEFLTYFNYEAQQDKSGLPNDRFSAERPEGSISTLTIQRTEQRDSAMYRCASSPGLLWTEAFFGQGTRLTVV.

The chain couples TRBV19 to TRBJ2-3; 12 bases align to TRBD2. Germline V gene lookup returns CDR1 LNHDA and CDR2 SQIVND (reference sequence). The CDR3 is made up of 19 amino acids. The J segment lost 2 bases and the V segment lost 1 base, leaving 10 bases of the junction unmatched. This CDR3 reads CASSIGLGGLAGTTDTQYF. DNA for the CDR3: TGTGCCAGTAGTATAGGATTGGGAGGACTAGCGGGAACCACAGATACGCAGTATTTT.

The chain uses TRBV28 and TRBJ2-2; D is unresolved. The CDR3 is 15 residues long. Deletions cut 4 bases from V and 7 bases from J, with 16 bases between. Per germline, CDR1 MDHEN and CDR2 SYDVKM. The CDR3 loop reads CASSSSREHFGELFF. The CDR3 nucleotides are TGTGCCAGCAGTTCTAGTCGCGAGCACTTCGGGGAGCTGTTTTTT. The whole variable domain, filled in from reference TRBV28 and TRBJ2-2, reads DVKVTQSSRYLVKRTGEKVFLECVQDMDHENMFWYRQDPGLGLRLIYFSYDVKMKEKGDIPEGYSVSREKKERFSLILESASTNQTSMYLCASSSSREHFGELFFGEGSRLTVL.

The chain couples TRBV19 to TRBJ2-5, with 10 bases aligning to TRBD2. V trimming: 6 bases; J trimming: 4 bases; junction bases outside the gene matches: 5. The CDR3 loop spans 14 amino acids. In germline, CDR1 is LNHDA, CDR2 SQIVND (reference sequence). The CDR3 DNA is TGTGCCAGTAGAGGAAGCGGGAGGGGAGAGACCCAGTACTTC. Protein: CASRGSGRGETQYF. The variable domain in full, completed from reference TRBV19 and TRBJ2-5, reads DGGITQSPKYLFRKEGQNVTLSCEQNLNHDAMYWYRQDPGQGLRLIYYSQIVNDFQKGDIAEGYSVSREKKESFPLTVTSAQKNPTAFYLCASRGSGRGETQYFGPGTRLLVL.

V and J are TRBV5-6 and TRBJ1-5; D is uncertain. Germline CDR1 reads SGHDT; CDR2 reads YYEEEE. The CDR3 is 12 residues long. V was trimmed by 2 bases and J by 0 bases, leaving 0 bases between them. In DNA form, the CDR3 reads TGTGCCAGCAGCTTTAGCAATCAGCCCCAGCATTTT. It codes for CASSFSNQPQHF. The full variable domain, completed using reference TRBV5-6 and TRBJ1-5, is DAGVTQSPTHLIKTRGQQVTLRCSPKSGHDTVSWYQQALGQGPQFIFQYYEEEERQRGNFPDRFSGHQFPNYSSELNVNALLLGDSALYLCASSFSNQPQHFGDGTRLSIL.

This clone was counted a single time. The chain recombines TRBV27 with TRBJ2-2; a possible D gene is TRBD1 (6 bases). Per the germline V gene, CDR1 is MNHEY and CDR2 is SMNVEV (reference sequence). CDR3 length equals 16 residues. V dropped 2 bases and J dropped 6 bases, with 16 bases sitting between them. The CDR3 DNA reads TGTGCCAGCAGTTTAGGGGGCCCCCTATCCCCCGGGGAGCTGTTTTTT. Translated: CASSLGGPLSPGELFF.

This chain connects TRBV14 to TRBJ2-3; 12 nucleotides line up with TRBD2. Germline trimming cut 4 bases from V and 0 bases from J; bases unmatched to any gene: 2. The CDR3 is 16 amino acids. Germline lookup yields CDR1 SGHDN and CDR2 FVKESK. CDR3 amino acids: CASSRTSGKSTDTQYF. DNA for the CDR3: TGTGCCAGCAGCCGGACTAGCGGGAAAAGCACAGATACGCAGTATTTT.

The chain joins TRBV11-2 to TRBJ2-7; 9 bases map to TRBD2. Unmatched junction bases numbered 6, after V lost 4 bases and J lost 2 bases. CDR1 and CDR2 from the germline V gene are SGHAT and FQNNGV. This CDR3 is built from 15 residues. CDR3 region: CASSWTSAITYEQYF. CDR3 DNA sequence: TGTGCCAGCAGCTGGACTAGCGCAATTACCTACGAGCAGTACTTC. The full variable domain, its missing parts supplied by reference TRBV11-2 and TRBJ2-7, is EAGVAQSPRYKIIEKRQSVAFWCNPISGHATLYWYQQILGQGPKLLIQFQNNGVVDDSQLPKDRFSAERLKGVDSTLKIQPAKLEDSAVYLCASSWTSAITYEQYFGPGTRLTVT.

This clone appeared once. The chain recombines TRBV19 with TRBJ2-2, with 11 bases fitting TRBD1. This CDR3 is 16 amino acids long. Germline V gene lookup returns CDR1 LNHDA and CDR2 SQIVND (reference sequence). The V gene end was trimmed by 6 bases and the J gene end by 6 bases; junction bases not matched to a gene: 9. For the CDR3, the DNA is TGTGCCAGTAGACTCCGGGACAGGGGGAGATCCGGGGAGCTGTTTTTT. Translation: CASRLRDRGRSGELFF.

This clone was detected only once. The CDR3 coding sequence is TGTGCCAGCAGTTACGGGGGGGAAGCAGAAAAACTGTTTTTT. This translates into CASSYGGEAEKLFF. The V call is TRBV6-5, the J call TRBJ1-4, with D maybe TRBD1 (5 bases). The V gene's germline CDR1 is MNHEY and CDR2 SVGAGI. The V end lost 2 bases, the J end lost 8 bases, and 12 bases lay between the germline ends. The CDR3 has 14 residues.

The gene calls are TRBV7-9 and TRBJ2-1; TRBD2 aligns across 9 bases. Losses at the gene ends were 7 bases for V and 0 bases for J; bases not matched to a gene: 7. The CDR3 is 16 amino acids. Germline V lookup: CDR1 SEHNR, CDR2 FQNEAQ (reference sequence). CDR3 residues: CASIRFSGSSYNEQFF. CDR3 DNA sequence: TGTGCCAGCATCAGATTTAGCGGGAGCTCCTACAATGAGCAGTTCTTC.

The CDR3 DNA reads as TGTGCCAGCATCGAGACTAGCGGGGCCTACGAGCAGTACTTC. Translated, it gives CASIETSGAYEQYF. The rearrangement joins TRBV28 to TRBJ2-7, with 11 bases that match TRBD2. The CDR3 contains 14 residues. Germline CDR1 and CDR2: MDHEN and SYDVKM. J lost 2 bases, V lost 7 bases, and 4 bases had no gene match.

The chain employs TRBV7-7 and TRBJ2-7, with D tentatively TRBD2 (6 bases). Germline V gene data show CDR1 as SSHAT and CDR2 as FNYEAQ (reference sequence). The CDR3 extends over 14 amino acids. With 5 bases removed from V and 6 bases from J, the gap between germline ends came to 17 bases. The CDR3 DNA reads TGTGCCAGCAGCCAAGGGACTCTGGGATCCGAGCAGTACTTC. This encodes CASSQGTLGSEQYF.